The rows below give T cell receptor beta chains drawn from one sample of a study of shared clonotypes between healthy human individuals. Assay used: immunoSEQ multiplex PCR; TCRdb lists only in-frame clones, some missing. Here the sample spans hundreds of thousands of clones, 80% to 95% being singletons. The specimen sequenced was naive CD8+ T cells sorted from blood. The receptor set was obtained from a man in his thirties or forties in good health. CDR3s include the opening cysteine and the closing phenylalanine or tryptophan. The D gene is left open where the match is weak. Clone size appears in some rows only: once, few, many, or a class for an expanded clone.

>TRBV10-1|-|TRBJ2-7|-
CASSESWAHEQYF
TGCGCCAGCAGTGAGTCGTGGGCTCACGAGCAGTACTTC
>TRBV7-9|TRBD2|TRBJ2-7|-
CASSSLAGSQYF
TGTGCCAGCAGCTCACTAGCGGGATCGCAGTACTTC
>TRBV10-3|-|TRBJ2-7|-
CAISESGTGTGEQYF
TGTGCCATCAGTGAGTCTGGGACGGGGACGGGCGAGCAGTACTTC
>TRBV6-5|TRBD2|TRBJ2-1|-
CASSLTGTSINEQFF
TGTGCCAGCAGTTTAACCGGGACTAGCATCAATGAGCAGTTCTTC
>TRBV7-2|-|TRBJ2-2|-
CASSLSVGTGELFF
TGTGCCAGCAGCTTAAGCGTGGGCACCGGGGAGCTGTTTTTT
>TRBV19|-|TRBJ2-7|-
CASSHRRDSGSYEQYF
TGTGCCAGTAGCCACCGCCGGGACTCCGGCTCCTACGAGCAGTACTTC
>TRBV13|-|TRBJ2-1|-
CASSLVDRPEQFF
TGTGCCAGCAGCTTAGTTGACAGGCCTGAGCAGTTCTTC
>TRBV13|TRBD1|TRBJ2-7|-
CASSLGQGSLEQYF
TGTGCCAGCAGCTTAGGACAGGGGAGCCTCGAGCAGTACTTC
>TRBV2|TRBD1|TRBJ1-5|-
CASSLRDRSISNQPQHF
TGTGCCAGCAGCCTCCGGGACAGGAGTATTAGCAATCAGCCCCAGCATTTT
>TRBV28|-|TRBJ2-7|-
CASRLAWAKGGEQYF
TGTGCCAGCAGGCTCGCGTGGGCCAAAGGCGGTGAGCAGTACTTC
>TRBV27|-|TRBJ2-7|-
CASSGSQTPYEQYF
TGTGCCAGCAGTGGCTCGCAGACCCCATACGAGCAGTACTTC
>TRBV28|-|TRBJ1-1|-
CASSLVVNTEAFF
TGTGCCAGCAGTTTAGTTGTGAACACTGAAGCTTTCTTT
>TRBV19|-|TRBJ2-1|-
CASSIRVYNEQFF
TGTGCCAGTAGTATCAGGGTGTACAATGAGCAGTTCTTC
>TRBV6-5|-|TRBJ1-2|-
CASSFLGQSLYGYTF
TGTGCCAGCAGTTTTCTTGGACAGTCACTCTATGGCTACACCTTC
>TRBV16|-|TRBJ2-1|-
CASSQFPEPSSYNEQFF
TGTGCCAGCAGCCAATTCCCTGAGCCTAGCTCCTACAATGAGCAGTTCTTC
>TRBV7-2|TRBD2|TRBJ2-1|-
CASSLVASGTYNEQFF
TGTGCCAGCAGCTTAGTGGCTAGCGGAACCTACAATGAGCAGTTCTTC
>TRBV6-5|-|TRBJ2-7|-
CASSYSGANYEQYF
TGTGCCAGCAGTTACTCAGGGGCTAACTACGAGCAGTACTTC
>TRBV11-3|-|TRBJ1-2|once
CASSLGSSGYGYTF
TGTGCCAGCAGCTTAGGGAGTTCGGGCTATGGCTACACCTTC
>TRBV2|-|TRBJ1-5|-
CASSGDINQPQHF
TGTGCCAGCAGTGGGGACATCAATCAGCCCCAGCATTTT
>TRBV9|-|TRBJ2-6|-
CASSKWGSGANVLTF
TGTGCCAGCAGCAAATGGGGCTCTGGGGCCAACGTCCTGACTTTC
>TRBV9|-|TRBJ2-1|once
CASSAGDVAEQFF
TGTGCCAGCAGCGCCGGGGACGTTGCTGAGCAGTTCTTC
>TRBV7-9|TRBD2|TRBJ2-3|once
CASSLSRTSGTDTQYF
TGTGCCAGCAGCCTCTCGCGGACTAGCGGCACAGATACGCAGTATTTT
>TRBV18|-|TRBJ2-6|-
CASSPGGAGANVLTF
TGTGCCAGCTCACCAGGAGGGGCTGGGGCCAACGTCCTGACTTTC
>TRBV27|TRBD1|TRBJ2-7|-
CASVAGTGDYEQYF
TGTGCCAGCGTCGCCGGGACAGGGGACTACGAGCAGTACTTC
>TRBV18|TRBD1|TRBJ2-7|-
CASSPYDPGQNYEQYF
TGTGCCAGCTCACCATACGACCCGGGACAGAACTACGAGCAGTACTTC
>TRBV15|TRBD1|TRBJ2-2|once
CATSTLRTGGSTGELFF
TGTGCCACCAGCACCCTAAGGACAGGGGGGAGCACCGGGGAGCTGTTTTTT
>TRBV2|TRBD2|TRBJ2-1|-
CASSEQLAGNYNEQFF
TGTGCCAGCAGTGAGCAGCTAGCGGGGAACTACAATGAGCAGTTCTTC
>TRBV11-2|-|TRBJ2-2|-
CASSLSTNGELFF
TGTGCCAGCAGCTTAAGCACTAACGGGGAGCTGTTTTTT
>TRBV4-2|-|TRBJ2-7|-
CASSQEDQGIYEQYF
TGTGCCAGCAGCCAAGAGGACCAGGGTATCTACGAGCAGTACTTC
>TRBV7-9|-|TRBJ2-5|-
CASSLSTQRKRETQYF
TGTGCCAGCAGCTTAAGTACCCAGCGGAAACGGGAGACCCAGTACTTC
>TRBV27|-|TRBJ1-5|-
CASSLFGNQPQHF
TGTGCCAGCAGTTTATTTGGCAATCAGCCCCAGCATTTT
>TRBV5-1|TRBD1|TRBJ1-1|-
CASSPDPTGAYTEAFF
TGCGCCAGCAGCCCGGACCCGACAGGGGCATACACTGAAGCTTTCTTT
>TRBV27|TRBD2|TRBJ2-1|-
CASSYGGANEQFF
TGTGCCAGCAGTTACGGGGGGGCCAATGAGCAGTTCTTC
>TRBV27|-|TRBJ2-7|-
CASSPALGGPYEQYF
TGTGCCAGCAGTCCAGCACTCGGGGGGCCCTACGAGCAGTACTTC
>TRBV28|-|TRBJ2-1|-
CASTFELGASYNEQFF
TGTGCCAGCACCTTCGAGCTGGGAGCCTCCTACAATGAGCAGTTCTTC
>TRBV4-1|TRBD2|TRBJ2-4|-
CASSHKTSGAKNIQYF
TGCGCCAGCAGCCACAAGACTAGCGGAGCCAAAAACATTCAGTACTTC
>TRBV11-3|-|TRBJ2-2|once
CASSLHYPAVDPTGELFF
TGTGCCAGCAGCTTACATTATCCGGCAGTAGACCCCACCGGGGAGCTGTTTTTT
>TRBV29-1|-|TRBJ2-7|-
CSVEYQGSYEQYF
TGCAGCGTTGAGTATCAGGGTTCTTACGAGCAGTACTTC
>TRBV9|-|TRBJ2-4|-
CASSVGGGTDIQYF
TGTGCCAGCAGCGTAGGCGGCGGGACTGACATTCAGTACTTC
>TRBV13|-|TRBJ2-7|-
CASSLGSPNYEQYF
TGTGCCAGCAGCTTAGGGAGTCCAAATTACGAGCAGTACTTC
>TRBV9|-|TRBJ2-5|-
CASSVGGLETQYF
TGTGCCAGCAGCGTGGGTGGCCTTGAGACCCAGTACTTC
>TRBV27|TRBD1|TRBJ1-4|-
CASSEVGTGRADEKLFF
TGTGCCAGCAGCGAGGTCGGGACAGGGAGGGCGGATGAAAAACTGTTTTTT
>TRBV10-1|-|TRBJ2-7|-
CASSDMDGEFYEQYF
TGCGCCAGCAGTGATATGGACGGGGAATTCTACGAGCAGTACTTC
>TRBV29-1|TRBD1|TRBJ2-7|-
CSVVVDRGYEQYF
TGCAGCGTTGTAGTGGACAGGGGTTACGAGCAGTACTTC